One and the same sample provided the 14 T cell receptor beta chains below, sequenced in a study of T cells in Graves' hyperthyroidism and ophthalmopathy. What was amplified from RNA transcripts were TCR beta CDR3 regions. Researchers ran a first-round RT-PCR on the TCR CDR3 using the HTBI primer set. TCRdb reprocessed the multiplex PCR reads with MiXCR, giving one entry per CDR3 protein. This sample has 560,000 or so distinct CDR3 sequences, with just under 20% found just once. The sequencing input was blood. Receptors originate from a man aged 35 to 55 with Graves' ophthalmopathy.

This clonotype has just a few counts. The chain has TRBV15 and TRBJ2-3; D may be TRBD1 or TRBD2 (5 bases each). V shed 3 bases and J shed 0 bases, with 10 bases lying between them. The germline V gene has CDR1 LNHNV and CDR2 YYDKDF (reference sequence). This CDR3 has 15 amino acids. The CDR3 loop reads CATSSRDGSTDTQYF. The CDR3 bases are TGTGCCACCAGCAGCCGGGACGGTAGCACAGATACGCAGTATTTT.

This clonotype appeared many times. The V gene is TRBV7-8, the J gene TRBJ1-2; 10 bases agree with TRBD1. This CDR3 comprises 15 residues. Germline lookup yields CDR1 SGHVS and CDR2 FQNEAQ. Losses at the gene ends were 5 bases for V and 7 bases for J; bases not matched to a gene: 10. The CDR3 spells CASSPTGGGSGGYTF. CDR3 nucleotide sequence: TGTGCCAGCAGCCCGACAGGGGGCGGTTCAGGTGGCTACACCTTC. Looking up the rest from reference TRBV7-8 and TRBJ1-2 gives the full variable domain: GAGVSQSPRYKVAKRGQDVALRCDPISGHVSLFWYQQALGQGPEFLTYFQNEAQLDKSGLPSDRFFAERPEGSVSTLKIQRTQQEDSAVYLCASSPTGGGSGGYTFGSGTRLTVV.

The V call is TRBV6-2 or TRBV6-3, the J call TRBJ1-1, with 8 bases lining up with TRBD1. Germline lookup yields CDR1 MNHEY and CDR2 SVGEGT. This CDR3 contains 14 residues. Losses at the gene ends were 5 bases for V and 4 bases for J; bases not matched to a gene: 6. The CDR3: CASSVLTGGTEAFF. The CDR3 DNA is TGTGCCAGCAGTGTTCTCACAGGGGGCACTGAAGCTTTCTTT.

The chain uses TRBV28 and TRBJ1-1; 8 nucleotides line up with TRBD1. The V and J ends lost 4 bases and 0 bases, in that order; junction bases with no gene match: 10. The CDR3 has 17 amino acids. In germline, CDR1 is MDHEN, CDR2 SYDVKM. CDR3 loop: CASSSPQGARLNTEAFF. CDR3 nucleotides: TGTGCCAGCAGTTCTCCGCAGGGGGCTAGGTTGAACACTGAAGCTTTCTTT.

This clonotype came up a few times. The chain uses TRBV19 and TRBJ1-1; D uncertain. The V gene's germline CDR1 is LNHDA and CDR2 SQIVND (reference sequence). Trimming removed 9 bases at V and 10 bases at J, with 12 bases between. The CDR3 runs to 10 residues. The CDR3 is CASGRSGAFF. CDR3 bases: TGTGCCAGCGGAAGGTCAGGAGCTTTCTTT.

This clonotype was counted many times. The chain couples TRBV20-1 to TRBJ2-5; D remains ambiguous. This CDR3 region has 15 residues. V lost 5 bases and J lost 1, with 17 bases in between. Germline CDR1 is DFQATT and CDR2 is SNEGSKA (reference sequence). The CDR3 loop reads CSAVRFQARQETQYF. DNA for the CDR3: TGCAGTGCTGTTCGTTTCCAGGCCCGCCAAGAGACCCAGTACTTC.

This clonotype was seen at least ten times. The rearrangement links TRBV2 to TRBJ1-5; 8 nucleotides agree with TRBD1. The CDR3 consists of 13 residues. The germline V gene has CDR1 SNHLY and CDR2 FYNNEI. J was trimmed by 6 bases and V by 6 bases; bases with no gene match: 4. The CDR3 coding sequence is TGTGCCAGCAGCGGACAGGGAGGTCAGCCCCAGCATTTT. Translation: CASSGQGGQPQHF.

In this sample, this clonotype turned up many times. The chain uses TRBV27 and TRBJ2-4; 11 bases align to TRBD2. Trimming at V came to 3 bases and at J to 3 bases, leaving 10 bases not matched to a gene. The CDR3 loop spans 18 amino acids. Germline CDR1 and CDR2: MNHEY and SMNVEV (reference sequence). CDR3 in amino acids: CASSFSGTSGRIKNIQYF. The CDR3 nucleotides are TGTGCCAGCAGTTTTTCGGGGACTAGCGGAAGAATCAAAAACATTCAGTACTTC.

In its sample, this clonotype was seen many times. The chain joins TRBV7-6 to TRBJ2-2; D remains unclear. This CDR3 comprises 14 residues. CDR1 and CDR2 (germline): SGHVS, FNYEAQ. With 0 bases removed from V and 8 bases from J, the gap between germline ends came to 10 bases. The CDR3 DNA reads TGTGCCAGCAGCTTAGCAGGACCCCTGGGGGAGCTGTTTTTT. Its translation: CASSLAGPLGELFF.

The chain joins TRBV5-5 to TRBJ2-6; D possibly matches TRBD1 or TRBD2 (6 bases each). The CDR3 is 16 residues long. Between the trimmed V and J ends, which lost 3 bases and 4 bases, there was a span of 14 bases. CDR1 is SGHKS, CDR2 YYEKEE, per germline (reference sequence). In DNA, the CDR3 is TGTGCCAGCAGCTCAAGGGGGGTTTACGGGGCCAACGTCCTGACTTTC. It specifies CASSSRGVYGANVLTF.

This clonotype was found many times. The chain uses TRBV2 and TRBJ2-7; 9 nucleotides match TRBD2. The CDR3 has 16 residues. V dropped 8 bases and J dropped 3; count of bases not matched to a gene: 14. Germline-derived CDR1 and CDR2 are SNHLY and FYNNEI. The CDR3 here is CASVYRRGGKGYEQYF. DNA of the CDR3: TGTGCCAGCGTGTATAGGCGGGGGGGTAAGGGCTACGAGCAGTACTTC.

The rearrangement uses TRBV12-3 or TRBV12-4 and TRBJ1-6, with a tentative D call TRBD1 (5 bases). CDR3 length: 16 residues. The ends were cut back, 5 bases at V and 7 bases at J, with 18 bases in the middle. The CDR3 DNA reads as TGTGCCAGCAGTCCCCGCGGTCCCCGGGGGAATTCACCCCTCCACTTT. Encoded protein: CASSPRGPRGNSPLHF.

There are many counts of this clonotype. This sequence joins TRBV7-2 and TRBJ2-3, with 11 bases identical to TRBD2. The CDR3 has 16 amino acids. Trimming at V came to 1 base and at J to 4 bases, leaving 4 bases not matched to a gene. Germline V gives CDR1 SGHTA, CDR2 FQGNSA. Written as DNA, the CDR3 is TGTGCCAGCAGCTTAGTCCTAGCGGGAGGCCCAGATACGCAGTATTTT. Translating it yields CASSLVLAGGPDTQYF.

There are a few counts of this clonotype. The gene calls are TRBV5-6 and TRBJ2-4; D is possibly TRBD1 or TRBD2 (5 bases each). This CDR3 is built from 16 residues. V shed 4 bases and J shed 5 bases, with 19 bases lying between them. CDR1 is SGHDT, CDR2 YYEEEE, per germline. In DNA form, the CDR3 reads TGTGCCAGCAGCCAATCGGGACCAGGATATGAAAACATTCAGTACTTC. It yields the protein CASSQSGPGYENIQYF. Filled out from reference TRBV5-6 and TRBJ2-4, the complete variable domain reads DAGVTQSPTHLIKTRGQQVTLRCSPKSGHDTVSWYQQALGQGPQFIFQYYEEEERQRGNFPDRFSGHQFPNYSSELNVNALLLGDSALYLCASSQSGPGYENIQYFGAGTRLSVL.